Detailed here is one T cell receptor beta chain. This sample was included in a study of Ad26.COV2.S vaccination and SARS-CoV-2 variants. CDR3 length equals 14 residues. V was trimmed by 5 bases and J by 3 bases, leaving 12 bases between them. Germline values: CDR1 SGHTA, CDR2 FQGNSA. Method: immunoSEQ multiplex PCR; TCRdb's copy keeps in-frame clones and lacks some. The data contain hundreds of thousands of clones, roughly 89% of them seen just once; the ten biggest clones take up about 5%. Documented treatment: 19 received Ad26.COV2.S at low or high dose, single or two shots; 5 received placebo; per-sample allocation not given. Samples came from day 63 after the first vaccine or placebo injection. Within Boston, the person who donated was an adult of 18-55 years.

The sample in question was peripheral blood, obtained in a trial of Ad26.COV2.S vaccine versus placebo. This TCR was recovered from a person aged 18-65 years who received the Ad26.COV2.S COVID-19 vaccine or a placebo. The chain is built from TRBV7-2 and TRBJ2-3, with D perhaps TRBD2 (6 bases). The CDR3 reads CASSATRTTDTQYF. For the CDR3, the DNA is TGTGCCAGCAGCGCGACTAGGACGACAGATACGCAGTATTTT.